A single T cell receptor beta chain is shown here with its context. This table comes from immunoSEQ multiplex PCR, and its TCRdb copy is limited to in-frame clones, with some not included. The sample holds around 77,000 clones, 65% to 90% seen once. This entry belongs to a study of blood T cell repertoires in COVID-19. Overall study: Sites in the United States, Italy and Spain provided acute and convalescent COVID-19 samples.

The CDR3 consists of 15 residues. Germline CDR1 MNHEY, CDR2 SVGAGI. Germline trimming cut 0 bases from V and 6 bases from J; bases unmatched to any gene: 8. The clonotype originates from a man aged 30-40 years with COVID-19, enrolled during active disease. The sample consisted of peripheral blood. The rearrangement joins TRBV6-5 to TRBJ2-7, with 7 positions matching TRBD2. CDR3: CASSYSGVRGFEQYF. Here the CDR3 DNA reads TGTGCCAGCAGTTACTCGGGGGTGCGGGGGTTCGAGCAGTACTTC.